This T cell receptor beta chain was retrieved from a study of T cells in localized non-small cell lung cancer. Regarding the study as a whole: Clonality of T cells reached its maximum in uninvolved adjacent lung, surpassing tumor. Sequencing, confined to only one tumor region, leaves heterogeneity possible. Overall survival was longer when the density of T cells in the blood was higher. For the top 100 tumor clones, a median roughly 56 also appeared in adjacent lung.

The germline V gene encodes CDR1 SGHTS and CDR2 YDEGEE. The CDR3 totals 15 residues. Trimming cost V 3 bases and J 8 bases; bases outside gene matches: 11. Note on this clone: Its antigen is still unknown.

TCRdb's table, derived via immunoSEQ multiplex PCR, lists solely in-frame clones and lacks some. This repertoire shows tens of thousands of clones, approximately 90% found once; its top ten account for about 7%. The origin of this receptor is a male donor aged 60 or older with stage I squamous cell lung carcinoma. The source material was peripheral blood, sampled before any cancer treatment. The chain joins TRBV5-8 to TRBJ1-5; 7 bases fit TRBD1. The CDR3 region is CASSWGDRETEPQHF. For the CDR3, the DNA is TGTGCCAGCAGCTGGGGAGACAGGGAAACAGAGCCCCAGCATTTT.